Below, 28 T cell receptor beta chains from the same sample are listed, as sequenced in a study of blood T cell repertoires in COVID-19. Sequencing was performed with immunoSEQ multiplex PCR; in TCRdb, only in-frame clones are kept and a portion is missing. The sample has roughly 220,000 clones, 70% to 90% seen once. The sample was peripheral blood. The receptor source for this set is a man older than 75 with acute or convalescent COVID-19.

The chain uses TRBV6-5 and TRBJ1-2; D may be TRBD1 (6 bases). Germline-derived CDR1 and CDR2 are MNHEY and SVGAGI. CDR3 length: 14 residues. Between the trimmed V and J ends, which lost 6 bases and 0 bases, there was a span of 11 bases. The chain's CDR3 is CASRTQGSNYGYTF. The CDR3 DNA reads TGTGCCAGCAGAACACAGGGTTCTAACTATGGCTACACCTTC.

The chain employs TRBV12-3 or TRBV12-4 and TRBJ1-5, with TRBD1 identical over 9 bases. V lost 3 bases, J lost 7 bases, and 1 base stayed unmatched. This CDR3 contains 13 residues. CDR3: CASSLDRGQPQHF. For the CDR3, the DNA is TGTGCCAGCAGTTTGGACAGGGGACAGCCCCAGCATTTT.

The J gene is TRBJ2-1, the V gene TRBV7-8; TRBD1 matches at 9 bases. Germline values: CDR1 SGHVS, CDR2 FQNEAQ. Trimming removed 4 bases from V and 7 bases from J; junction bases left unmatched: 8. The CDR3 runs to 15 residues. The CDR3 bases are TGTGCCAGCAGCTACCGGGACAGGGTTGGGAATGAGCAGTTCTTC. Amino acids: CASSYRDRVGNEQFF.

The rearrangement uses TRBV10-3 and TRBJ1-5, with 7 positions matching TRBD1. The trim removed 3 bases at V and 3 bases at J, leaving 8 bases unmatched. The CDR3 loop spans 16 amino acids. Germline lookup yields CDR1 ENHRY and CDR2 SYGVKD. DNA of the CDR3: TGTGCCATCAGTGATGAACAGGGGTCCCTCAATCAGCCCCAGCATTTT. It specifies CAISDEQGSLNQPQHF.

The chain combines TRBV27 with TRBJ1-1; D gene ambiguous. The germline V gene has CDR1 MNHEY and CDR2 SMNVEV (reference sequence). Trimming took 5 bases from V and 0 from J, leaving 22 bases between them. This CDR3 comprises 18 residues. The CDR3 is CASSPMRLYGQLNTEAFF. CDR3 nucleotides: TGTGCCAGCAGTCCTATGCGTTTGTATGGGCAATTGAACACTGAAGCTTTCTTT.

The chain is built from TRBV27 and TRBJ2-5; maybe TRBD1 (6 bases). The germline CDR1 and CDR2 sequences are MNHEY and SMNVEV (reference sequence). Trimming took off 2 bases at V and 2 bases at J, with 12 bases between the two ends. The CDR3 contains 15 residues. CDR3 sequence: CASSLGQGHQETQYF. The CDR3 nucleotides are TGTGCCAGCAGTTTAGGGCAGGGACATCAAGAGACCCAGTACTTC.

This clone was recorded only once. The chain is built from TRBV10-1 and TRBJ2-3, with D perhaps matching TRBD2 (6 bases). V lost 3 bases, J lost 2 bases, and 21 bases lay in between. This CDR3 has 18 residues. Per germline, CDR1 WNHNN and CDR2 SYGVQD (reference sequence). The CDR3 is CASSEGEVGGCVTDTQYF. CDR3 DNA sequence: TGCGCCAGCAGTGAAGGGGAAGTGGGGGGTTGTGTCACAGATACGCAGTATTTT.

The chain employs TRBV30 and TRBJ2-1, with 9 bases aligning to TRBD2. Germline CDR1 is GTSNPN and CDR2 is SVGIG (reference sequence). There are 19 residues in the CDR3. V trimming: 1 base; J trimming: 10 bases; junction bases outside the gene matches: 23. Here the CDR3 reads CAWSEPKGAGGPFLFEQFF. CDR3 DNA sequence: TGTGCCTGGAGTGAACCCAAAGGGGCGGGAGGGCCATTTCTTTTCGAGCAGTTCTTC.

The chain has TRBV27 and TRBJ2-3; 11 bases are shared with TRBD2. This CDR3 contains 19 residues. Germline V gene data show CDR1 as MNHEY and CDR2 as SMNVEV (reference sequence). Trimming removed 5 bases from V and 4 bases from J; junction bases left unmatched: 17. CDR3 loop: CASSPSRAIAGGRADTQYF. Written as DNA, the CDR3 is TGTGCCAGCAGTCCCAGCCGCGCAATAGCGGGAGGGCGTGCAGATACGCAGTATTTT.

The CDR3 coding sequence is TGCAGTGCTAGTTACGAACCAGGGGGCGGGGAGACCCAGTACTTC. Protein: CSASYEPGGGETQYF. V gene TRBV20-1 combines with J gene TRBJ2-5; TRBD1 matches at 8 bases. Germline V gives CDR1 DFQATT, CDR2 SNEGSKA (reference sequence). This CDR3 is 15 amino acids long. The trim removed 3 bases at V and 5 bases at J, leaving 11 bases unmatched.

This clone was counted a few times. The chain recombines TRBV7-2 with TRBJ2-1, with 9 positions matching TRBD1. This CDR3 region has 14 residues. Germline assignment: CDR1 SGHTA and CDR2 FQGNSA. V lost 5 bases and J lost 7; bases outside the gene matches: 6. The CDR3 reads CASSLQGASNEQFF. Here the CDR3 DNA reads TGTGCCAGCAGCCTACAGGGGGCATCAAATGAGCAGTTCTTC.

This clone showed up just once. The gene calls are TRBV6-1 and TRBJ2-7; 12 nucleotides align to TRBD2. The ends lost 2 bases at V and 5 bases at J; junction bases unmatched: 4. The CDR3 is 15 amino acids. Looked up from germline, CDR1 is MNHNS and CDR2 is SASEGT. The CDR3 protein is CASSESTSGRNEQYV. The DNA for the CDR3 is TGTGCCAGCAGTGAAAGCACTAGCGGGAGGAACGAGCAGTACGTC.

This clone has just a few counts. This chain links TRBV29-1 with TRBJ1-1; possibly TRBD1 for D (6 bases). Germline CDR1 and CDR2: SQVTM and ANQGSEA. This CDR3 is built from 18 residues. V gave up 4 bases and J gave up 0 bases, with 24 bases separating them. The DNA for the CDR3 is TGCAGCGTTGGGCCAGGGGCAGGTTGGATGGGTCTGAACACTGAAGCTTTCTTT. Translating gives CSVGPGAGWMGLNTEAFF.

About this clone: The sample contains more than one DNA sequence encoding this CDR3. V and J are TRBV6-6 and TRBJ1-6; D remains unclear. V shed 0 bases and J shed 6 bases, with 6 bases lying between them. CDR3 size: 14 residues. CDR1 is MNHNY, CDR2 SVGAGI, per germline (reference sequence). The CDR3 protein is CASSYSEGNSPLHF. CDR3 nucleotides: TGTGCCAGCAGTTACTCGGAGGGTAATTCACCCCTCCACTTT.

V gene TRBV11-3 combines with J gene TRBJ2-6, with TRBD2 matching 11 bases. The CDR3 extends over 18 amino acids. V shed 5 bases and J 0 bases; nucleotides not matched to a gene: 6. Looked up from germline, CDR1 is SGHNT and CDR2 is YENEEA. The CDR3 sequence is CASSLRLAGSSGANVLTF. CDR3 bases: TGTGCCAGCAGCCTTCGACTAGCGGGGAGCTCTGGGGCCAACGTCCTGACTTTC.

The chain is built from TRBV2 and TRBJ2-3, with no clear D. CDR3 length equals 14 residues. Germline V gene sequence: CDR1 SNHLY, CDR2 FYNNEI. V was pared by 4 bases and J by 0 bases, with 8 bases between. In DNA, the CDR3 is TGTGCCAGCAGTGGCGGATTGAGCACAGATACGCAGTATTTT. It codes for CASSGGLSTDTQYF.

The V and J genes are TRBV9 and TRBJ2-7, with D tentatively TRBD1 (7 bases). This CDR3 has 13 residues. V was cut by 3 bases and J by 5 bases, with 12 bases left in between. Germline CDR1 reads SGDLS; CDR2 reads YYNGEE. The CDR3, as DNA: TGTGCCAGCAGCGCTCAGGGGGGCGACGAGCAGTACTTC. This translates into CASSAQGGDEQYF.

The chain couples TRBV18 to TRBJ1-6; weak D call: TRBD1 (5 bases). CDR3 length: 15 amino acids. Trimming stripped 0 bases from V and 7 bases from J, with 10 bases between. Germline loops: CDR1 KGHSH, CDR2 LQKENI. The CDR3 spells CASSPPQGSNSPLHF. The CDR3 DNA reads TGTGCCAGCTCACCACCGCAGGGCTCCAATTCACCCCTCCACTTT.

V usage is TRBV6-2 or TRBV6-3 and J usage is TRBJ2-3; D not certain. Germline CDR1 MNHEY, CDR2 SVGEGT. V lost 0 bases to trimming and J lost 2 bases, with 15 bases between them. CDR3 size: 17 residues. The CDR3 coding sequence is TGTGCCAGCAGTTACTCGAGTAACGGCGGATTCACAGATACGCAGTATTTT. Protein: CASSYSSNGGFTDTQYF.

This clone has just one count. The chain's CDR3 is CASKVLQAGTDTQYF. The CDR3 DNA reads TGTGCCAGCAAGGTCCTACAGGCGGGCACAGATACGCAGTATTTT. The rearrangement joins TRBV5-6 to TRBJ2-3; TRBD1 might be the D (5 bases). Germline loops: CDR1 SGHDT, CDR2 YYEEEE. Trimming took 6 bases from V and 1 from J, leaving 15 bases between them. The CDR3 totals 15 residues.

J is TRBJ1-3 and V is TRBV19; D gene ambiguous. Between the trimmed V and J ends, which lost 3 bases and 0 bases, there was a span of 9 bases. CDR1 is LNHDA and CDR2 is SQIVND in the germline V gene (reference sequence). This CDR3 region has 15 residues. CDR3 DNA: TGTGCCAGTAGTATGCTTCAGGCCTCTGGAAACACCATATATTTT. Its protein product is CASSMLQASGNTIYF.

The chain couples TRBV29-1 to TRBJ1-2; a possible D gene is TRBD1 (6 bases). This CDR3 is built from 13 residues. With 7 bases removed from V and 2 bases from J, the gap between germline ends came to 14 bases. From germline, CDR1 is SQVTM and CDR2 ANQGSEA. The CDR3, as DNA: TGCAGCGCTGAGGCTACAGGGAACTATGGCTACACCTTC. Protein sequence: CSAEATGNYGYTF. The variable domain in full, completed from reference TRBV29-1 and TRBJ1-2, reads SAVISQKPSRDICQRGTSLTIQCQVDSQVTMMFWYRQQPGQSLTLIATANQGSEATYESGFVIDKFPISRPNLTFSTLTVSNMSPEDSSIYLCSAEATGNYGYTFGSGTRLTVV.

This clone came up a few times. The chain has TRBV24-1 and TRBJ2-2; 7 nucleotides align to TRBD2. The V gene's germline CDR1 is KGHDR and CDR2 SFDVKD. The CDR3 contains 13 residues. As DNA, the CDR3 is TGTGCTGTTCGGGAGCGGGGCACCGGGGAGCTGTTTTTT. This translates into CAVRERGTGELFF.

V usage is TRBV15 and J usage is TRBJ1-6; D gene ambiguous. CDR3 length: 13 residues. V lost 3 bases and J 7 bases, leaving 7 bases between the germline ends. Germline lookup yields CDR1 LNHNV and CDR2 YYDKDF (reference sequence). The CDR3: CATSRTRNSPLHF. The CDR3 region has the DNA TGTGCCACCAGCAGGACTCGCAATTCACCCCTCCACTTT.

Comments on this clone: An end of the junction does not agree with germline; a read error may underlie this. The chain carries TRBV2 and TRBJ2-1, with 9 nucleotides matching TRBD2. Germline assignment: CDR1 SNHLY and CDR2 FYNNEI. This CDR3 has 15 amino acids. The CDR3 sequence is CASSQAGGSYNEQFF. The CDR3 DNA reads as TGTGCCAGCAGTCAAGCGGGAGGCTCCTACAATGAGCAGTTCTTC.

The rearrangement uses TRBV30 and TRBJ1-5; tentatively, D is TRBD1 (6 bases). Trimming shortened V by 2 bases and J by 7 bases, and 12 bases separated the two germline ends. The CDR3 consists of 13 residues. Germline CDR1 reads GTSNPN; CDR2 reads SVGIG (reference sequence). The DNA of the CDR3 is TGTGCCTGGAGTCCCAGGGGTTTGCAGCCCCAGCATTTT. Protein sequence: CAWSPRGLQPQHF.

The chain is built from TRBV5-1 and TRBJ2-1, with D possibly being TRBD1 (6 bases). Germline CDR1 SGHRS, CDR2 YFSETQ. Trimming took 1 base from V and 4 from J, leaving 12 bases between them. The CDR3 is made up of 15 amino acids. CDR3 residues: CASSLNGQNYNEQFF. CDR3 coding DNA: TGCGCCAGCAGCTTGAATGGACAGAATTACAATGAGCAGTTCTTC. Combining the CDR3 with reference TRBV5-1 and TRBJ2-1 gives the whole variable domain KAGVTQTPRYLIKTRGQQVTLSCSPISGHRSVSWYQQTPGQGLQFLFEYFSETQRNKGNFPGRFSGRQFSNSRSEMNVSTLELGDSALYLCASSLNGQNYNEQFFGPGTRLTVL.

The chain has TRBV7-6 and TRBJ2-2; D gene ambiguous. The V end lost 5 bases, the J end lost 1 base, and 11 bases lay between the germline ends. This CDR3 is built from 15 residues. CDR1 and CDR2 (germline): SGHVS, FNYEAQ. CDR3 protein: CASSLTPGNTGELFF. CDR3 DNA sequence: TGTGCCAGCAGCCTCACTCCCGGGAACACCGGGGAGCTGTTTTTT.